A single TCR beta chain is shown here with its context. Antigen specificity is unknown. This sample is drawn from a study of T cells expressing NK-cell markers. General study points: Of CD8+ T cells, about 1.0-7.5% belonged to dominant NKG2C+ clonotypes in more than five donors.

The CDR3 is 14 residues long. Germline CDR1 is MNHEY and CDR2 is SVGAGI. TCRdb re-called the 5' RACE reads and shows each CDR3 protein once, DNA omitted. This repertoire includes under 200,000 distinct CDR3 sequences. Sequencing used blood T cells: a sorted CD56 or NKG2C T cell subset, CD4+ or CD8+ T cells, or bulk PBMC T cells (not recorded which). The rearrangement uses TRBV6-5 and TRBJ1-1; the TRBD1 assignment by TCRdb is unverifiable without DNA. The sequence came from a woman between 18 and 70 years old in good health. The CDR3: CASSLDRGSTEAFF.